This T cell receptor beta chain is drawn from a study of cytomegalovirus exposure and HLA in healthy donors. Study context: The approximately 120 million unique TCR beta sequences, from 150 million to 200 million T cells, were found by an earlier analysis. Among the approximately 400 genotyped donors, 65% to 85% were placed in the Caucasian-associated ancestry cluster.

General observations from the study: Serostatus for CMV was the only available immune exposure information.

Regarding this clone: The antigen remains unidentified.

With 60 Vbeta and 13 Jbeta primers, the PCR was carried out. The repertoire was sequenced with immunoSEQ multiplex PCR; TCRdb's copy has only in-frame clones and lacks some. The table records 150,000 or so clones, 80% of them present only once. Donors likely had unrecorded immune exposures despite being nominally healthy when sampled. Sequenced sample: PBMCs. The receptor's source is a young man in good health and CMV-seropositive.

Written as DNA, the CDR3 is TGTGCCAGTAGTATAGGACACATGAACACTGAAGCTTTCTTT. This sequence encodes CASSIGHMNTEAFF. The chain uses TRBV19 and TRBJ1-1; the D is unclear. V was trimmed by 1 base and J by 0 bases, leaving 6 bases between them. Germline CDR1 and CDR2: LNHDA and SQIVND (reference sequence). This CDR3 is 14 amino acids long.